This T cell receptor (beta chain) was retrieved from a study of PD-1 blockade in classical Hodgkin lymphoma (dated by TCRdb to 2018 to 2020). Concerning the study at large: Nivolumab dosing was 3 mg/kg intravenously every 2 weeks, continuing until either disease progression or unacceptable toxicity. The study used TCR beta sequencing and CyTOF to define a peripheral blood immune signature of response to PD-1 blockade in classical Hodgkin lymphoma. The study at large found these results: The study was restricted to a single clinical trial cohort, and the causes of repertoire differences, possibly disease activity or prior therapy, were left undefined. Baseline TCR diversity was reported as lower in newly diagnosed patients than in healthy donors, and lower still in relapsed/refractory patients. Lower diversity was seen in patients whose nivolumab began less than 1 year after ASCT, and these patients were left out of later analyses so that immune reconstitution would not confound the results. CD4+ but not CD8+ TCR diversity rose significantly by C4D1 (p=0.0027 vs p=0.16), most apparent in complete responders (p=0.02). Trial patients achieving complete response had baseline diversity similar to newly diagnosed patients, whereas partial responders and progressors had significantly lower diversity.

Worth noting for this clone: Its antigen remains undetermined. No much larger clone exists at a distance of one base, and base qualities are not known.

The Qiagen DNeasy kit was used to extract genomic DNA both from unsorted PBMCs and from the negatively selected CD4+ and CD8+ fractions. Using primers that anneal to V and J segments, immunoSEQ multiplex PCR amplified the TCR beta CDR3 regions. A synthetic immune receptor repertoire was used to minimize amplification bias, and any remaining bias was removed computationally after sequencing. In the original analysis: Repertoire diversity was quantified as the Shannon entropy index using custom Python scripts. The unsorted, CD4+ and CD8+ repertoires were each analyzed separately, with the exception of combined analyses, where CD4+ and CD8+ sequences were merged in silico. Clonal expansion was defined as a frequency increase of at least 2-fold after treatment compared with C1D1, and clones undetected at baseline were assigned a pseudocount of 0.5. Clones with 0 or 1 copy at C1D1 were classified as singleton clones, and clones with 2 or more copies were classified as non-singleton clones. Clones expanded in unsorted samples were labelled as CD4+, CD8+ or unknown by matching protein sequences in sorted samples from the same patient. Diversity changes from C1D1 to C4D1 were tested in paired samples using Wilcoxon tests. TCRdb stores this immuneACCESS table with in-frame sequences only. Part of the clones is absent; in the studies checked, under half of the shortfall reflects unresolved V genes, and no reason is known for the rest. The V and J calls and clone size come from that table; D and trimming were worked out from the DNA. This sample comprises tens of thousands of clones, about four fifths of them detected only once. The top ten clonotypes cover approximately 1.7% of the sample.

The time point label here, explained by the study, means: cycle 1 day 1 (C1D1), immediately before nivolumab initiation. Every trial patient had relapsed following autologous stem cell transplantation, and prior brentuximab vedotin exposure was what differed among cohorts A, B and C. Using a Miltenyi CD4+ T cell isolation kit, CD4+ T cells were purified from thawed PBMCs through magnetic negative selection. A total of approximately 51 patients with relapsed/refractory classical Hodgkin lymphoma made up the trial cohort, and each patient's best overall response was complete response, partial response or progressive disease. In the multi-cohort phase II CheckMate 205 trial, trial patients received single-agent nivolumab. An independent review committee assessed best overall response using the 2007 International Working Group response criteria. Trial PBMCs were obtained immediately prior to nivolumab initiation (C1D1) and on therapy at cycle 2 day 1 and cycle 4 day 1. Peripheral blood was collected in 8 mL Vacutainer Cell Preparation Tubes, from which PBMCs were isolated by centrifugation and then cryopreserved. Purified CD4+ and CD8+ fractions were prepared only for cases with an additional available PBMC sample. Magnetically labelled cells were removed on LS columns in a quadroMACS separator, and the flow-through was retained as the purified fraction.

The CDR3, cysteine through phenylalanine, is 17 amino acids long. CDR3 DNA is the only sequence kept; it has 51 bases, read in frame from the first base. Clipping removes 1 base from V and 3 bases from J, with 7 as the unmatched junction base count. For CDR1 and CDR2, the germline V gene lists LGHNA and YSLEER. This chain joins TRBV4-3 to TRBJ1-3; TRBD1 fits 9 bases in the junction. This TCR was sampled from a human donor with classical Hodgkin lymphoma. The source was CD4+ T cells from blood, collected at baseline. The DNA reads TGCGCCAGCAGCCAAGGTTTACAGGGGGCAGTTGGAAACACCATATATTTT. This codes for CASSQGLQGAVGNTIYF.